This TCR beta chain emerged from a study of cytomegalovirus exposure and HLA in healthy donors. General study points: For cytomegalovirus status, the classifier reportedly gave diagnoses with high specificity and sensitivity. Altogether, 150 or so TCR beta chains were recorded as cytomegalovirus-associated. Most TCR sequences showed up rarely, but some public TCRs showed up in many donors.

Use of 60 Vbeta and 13 Jbeta primers characterized the PCR. Per the original data handling: The authors later counted 65 million to 90 million unique TCR beta chains, 8.5 million to 13 million of them shared. Repertoires were generated with immunoSEQ multiplex PCR, while TCRdb's copy carries only in-frame clones and drops some. V, J and clone size derive from that table, while D and trimming were established from the DNA sequence. The data contain some 130,000 clones, 60% to 75% of them singletons. About this clone itself: Its specificity is unknown.

Germline CDR1 reads MDHEN; CDR2 reads SYDVKM. This CDR3 has 15 residues. V was cut by 4 bases and J by 0 bases, with 10 bases left in between. This TCR derives from a human donor in good health. This sequence joins TRBV28 and TRBJ2-1, with a tentative D call TRBD2 (5 bases). Sequencing used PBMCs. The CDR3 nucleotides are TGTGCCAGCAGTTCTTGGGAGAGCTCCTACAATGAGCAGTTCTTC. Translated: CASSSWESSYNEQFF.